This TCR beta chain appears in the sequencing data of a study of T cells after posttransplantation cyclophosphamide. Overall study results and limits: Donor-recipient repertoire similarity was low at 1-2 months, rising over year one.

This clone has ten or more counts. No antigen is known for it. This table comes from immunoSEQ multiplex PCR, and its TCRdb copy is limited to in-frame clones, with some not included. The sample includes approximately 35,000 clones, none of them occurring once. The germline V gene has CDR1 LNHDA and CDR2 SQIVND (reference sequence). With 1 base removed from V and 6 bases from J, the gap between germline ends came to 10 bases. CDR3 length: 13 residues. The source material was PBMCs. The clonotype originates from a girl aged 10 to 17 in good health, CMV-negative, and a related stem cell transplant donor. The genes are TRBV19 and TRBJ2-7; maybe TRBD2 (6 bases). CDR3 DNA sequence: TGTGCCAGTAGTATAGGACTAGTAGGCGAGCAGTACTTC. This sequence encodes CASSIGLVGEQYF. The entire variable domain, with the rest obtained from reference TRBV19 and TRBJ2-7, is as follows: DGGITQSPKYLFRKEGQNVTLSCEQNLNHDAMYWYRQDPGQGLRLIYYSQIVNDFQKGDIAEGYSVSREKKESFPLTVTSAQKNPTAFYLCASSIGLVGEQYFGPGTRLTVT.